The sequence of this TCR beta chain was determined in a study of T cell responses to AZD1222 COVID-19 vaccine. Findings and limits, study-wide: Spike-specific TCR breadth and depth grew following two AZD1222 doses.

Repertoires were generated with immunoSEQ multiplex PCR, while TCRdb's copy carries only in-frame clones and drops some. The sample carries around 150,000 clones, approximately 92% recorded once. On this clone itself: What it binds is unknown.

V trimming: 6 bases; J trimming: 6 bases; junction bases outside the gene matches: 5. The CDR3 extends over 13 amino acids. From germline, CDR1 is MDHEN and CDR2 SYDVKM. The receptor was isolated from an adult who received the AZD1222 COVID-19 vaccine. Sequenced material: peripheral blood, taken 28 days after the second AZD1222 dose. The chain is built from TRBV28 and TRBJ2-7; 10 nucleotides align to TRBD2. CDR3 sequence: CASRVAGGVEQYF. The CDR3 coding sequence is TGTGCCAGCAGAGTAGCGGGAGGAGTCGAGCAGTACTTC.